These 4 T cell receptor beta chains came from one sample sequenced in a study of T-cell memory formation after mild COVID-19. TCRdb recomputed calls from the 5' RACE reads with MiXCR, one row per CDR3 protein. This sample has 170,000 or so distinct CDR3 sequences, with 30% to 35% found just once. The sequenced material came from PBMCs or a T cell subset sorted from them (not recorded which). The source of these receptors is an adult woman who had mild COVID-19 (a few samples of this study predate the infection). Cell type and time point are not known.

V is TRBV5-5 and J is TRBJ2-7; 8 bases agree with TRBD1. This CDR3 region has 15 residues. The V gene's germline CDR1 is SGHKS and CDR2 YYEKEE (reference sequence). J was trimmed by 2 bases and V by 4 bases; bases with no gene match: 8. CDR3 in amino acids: CASSLAGQGTYEQYF. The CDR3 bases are TGTGCCAGCAGCCTAGCCGGACAGGGAACCTACGAGCAGTACTTC.

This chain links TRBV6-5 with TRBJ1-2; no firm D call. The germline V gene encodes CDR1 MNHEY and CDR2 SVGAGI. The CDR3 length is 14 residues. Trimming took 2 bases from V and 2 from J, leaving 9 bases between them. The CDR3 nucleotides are TGTGCCAGCAGTTACGGGAGGGCCAACTATGGCTACACCTTC. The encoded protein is CASSYGRANYGYTF.

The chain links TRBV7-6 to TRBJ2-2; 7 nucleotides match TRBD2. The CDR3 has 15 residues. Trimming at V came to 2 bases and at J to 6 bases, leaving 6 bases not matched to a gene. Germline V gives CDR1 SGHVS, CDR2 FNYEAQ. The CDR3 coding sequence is TGTGCCAGCAGCTTACGACTAGCTAAGGCCGGGGAGCTGTTTTTT. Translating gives CASSLRLAKAGELFF.

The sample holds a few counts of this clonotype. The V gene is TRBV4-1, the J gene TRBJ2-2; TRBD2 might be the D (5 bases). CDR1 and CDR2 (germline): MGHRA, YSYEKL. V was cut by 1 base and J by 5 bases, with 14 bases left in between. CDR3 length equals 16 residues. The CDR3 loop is CASSQVRGMGTGELFF. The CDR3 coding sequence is TGCGCCAGCAGCCAAGTGAGAGGGATGGGTACCGGGGAGCTGTTTTTT.